This T cell receptor beta chain was recorded in a study of T cell changes during pregnancy in multiple sclerosis (dated by TCRdb to the late 2010s). Background for the entire study: The study looked at changes in the T cell repertoire across pregnancy in women with multiple sclerosis.

Library preparation employed the immunoSEQ multiplex PCR assay. Imported from immuneACCESS, the table was reduced by TCRdb to in-frame sequences with V and J called. These copies leave out some clones; in studies compared against another copy, an unresolved V gene accounts for under half, and the cause of the remainder is not known. The sample yields tens of thousands of clones; 70% to 90% were counted once. Together, the top ten hold about 5.8% of the sample. Note on this clone: There is no known antigen for this receptor. One base away there is no much larger clone; base qualities are not given.

Its CDR3 holds 15 amino acids, cysteine through phenylalanine. CDR3 DNA only is kept here, 45 bases in frame from base 1. V is clipped by 3 bases and J by 2 bases, and the sequence between their germline boundaries is 14 bases long. The germline V gene supplies CDR1 SGHTA and CDR2 FQGTGA. The TCR originated in a female donor with multiple sclerosis, enrolled in a pregnancy study. Sample: CD8+ T cells from peripheral blood mononuclear cells, taken in the second trimester of pregnancy. The sequence joins TRBV7-3 to TRBJ2-7; the D gene is perhaps TRBD2, from 6 matching bases. For the CDR3, the sequence is CASSFFGGGTYEQYF. The nucleotides are TGTGCCAGCAGCTTCTTTGGGGGAGGAACCTACGAGCAGTACTTC.